A single sample gave rise to the 25 T cell receptor beta chains below, sequenced in a study of chemoradiotherapy in HPV16-positive cancers. Sequencing was performed with immunoSEQ multiplex PCR; in TCRdb, only in-frame clones are kept and a portion is missing. The table records approximately 13,000 clones, approximately 75% of them present only once. The sample was taken from a patient who underwent chemoradiotherapy. The receptor set was obtained from a human donor with HPV-associated anogenital cancer.

The chain combines TRBV11-3 with TRBJ2-7; D is ambiguous. V lost 1 base to trimming and J lost 0 bases, with 10 bases between them. The CDR3 has 15 amino acids. The germline gives CDR1 SGHNT, CDR2 YENEEA. The CDR3 here is CASSLGALFSYEQYF. The CDR3 region has the DNA TGTGCCAGCAGCTTAGGGGCACTATTCTCCTACGAGCAGTACTTC. Filled out from reference TRBV11-3 and TRBJ2-7, the complete variable domain reads EAGVVQSPRYKIIEKKQPVAFWCNPISGHNTLYWYLQNLGQGPELLIRYENEEAVDDSQLPKDRFSAERLKGVDSTLKIQPAELGDSAVYLCASSLGALFSYEQYFGPGTRLTVT.

This rearrangement joins TRBV18 to TRBJ2-2, with D possibly TRBD1 on 5 matching bases. Germline values: CDR1 KGHSH, CDR2 LQKENI. This CDR3 spans 14 amino acids. Deletions cut 5 bases from V and 1 base from J, with 8 bases between. The CDR3 sequence: CASSGAGNTGELFF. CDR3 bases: TGTGCCAGCTCAGGGGCAGGGAACACCGGGGAGCTGTTTTTT.

The chain carries TRBV11-2 and TRBJ2-7; D not resolved. V gave up 4 bases and J gave up 3 bases, with 13 bases separating them. Germline V gene data show CDR1 as SGHAT and CDR2 as FQNNGV. This CDR3 comprises 14 residues. The CDR3 DNA sequence: TGTGCCAGCAGCTCTGCCCTTCGGATCTACGAGCAGTACTTC. Translation gives CASSSALRIYEQYF.

The CDR3 spells CASSLGQGGAGELFF. The DNA for the CDR3 is TGCGCCAGCAGCTTGGGGCAGGGAGGTGCCGGGGAGCTGTTTTTT. V usage is TRBV5-1 and J usage is TRBJ2-2, with D perhaps matching TRBD2 (6 bases). The V end was cut by 0 bases, the J end by 6 bases, with 12 bases between. CDR3 size: 15 residues. Germline V gene sequence: CDR1 SGHRS, CDR2 YFSETQ. Together with reference TRBV5-1 and TRBJ2-2, the CDR3 gives the full variable domain: KAGVTQTPRYLIKTRGQQVTLSCSPISGHRSVSWYQQTPGQGLQFLFEYFSETQRNKGNFPGRFSGRQFSNSRSEMNVSTLELGDSALYLCASSLGQGGAGELFFGEGSRLTVL.

J is TRBJ1-5 and V is TRBV2; 7 nucleotides agree with TRBD1. From germline, CDR1 is SNHLY and CDR2 FYNNEI. The CDR3 sequence is 14 residues long. After removal of 8 bases from V and 4 bases from J, the junction contained 8 bases not matched to a gene. CDR3 in amino acids: CASSGTVSNQPQHF. DNA for the CDR3: TGTGCCAGCTCCGGGACAGTCAGTAATCAGCCCCAGCATTTT.

This chain uses TRBV5-1 with TRBJ1-5; 9 bases align to TRBD1. Germline CDR1 is SGHRS and CDR2 is YFSETQ. J was trimmed by 5 bases and V by 4 bases; bases with no gene match: 4. The length of the CDR3 is 14 residues. In DNA, the CDR3 is TGCGCCAGCAGCCTACAGGGGGCGGATCAGCCCCAGCATTTT. It translates to CASSLQGADQPQHF.

This sequence joins TRBV19 and TRBJ1-1, with a weak D call TRBD1 (5 bases). The germline V gene has CDR1 LNHDA and CDR2 SQIVND (reference sequence). V lost 3 bases, J lost 3 bases, and 14 bases lay in between. The CDR3 totals 15 residues. CDR3 amino acids: CASSISQGAYTEAFF. The DNA for the CDR3 is TGTGCCAGTAGTATTTCTCAGGGAGCATACACTGAAGCTTTCTTT.

J is TRBJ1-1 and V is TRBV29-1; D remains unclear. The CDR3 length is 12 residues. Per germline, CDR1 SQVTM and CDR2 ANQGSEA. CDR3 nucleotide sequence: TGCACCACATTAGATGCTAACACTGAAGCTTTCTTT. Protein: CTTLDANTEAFF.

This rearrangement joins TRBV11-3 to TRBJ2-5; D call uncertain. Germline V gives CDR1 SGHNT, CDR2 YENEEA. V lost 5 bases, J lost 4 bases, and 14 bases lay in between. The CDR3 consists of 14 residues. The CDR3 DNA follows: TGTGCCAGCAGCCCACAGCTCGGTGGAGAGACCCAGTACTTC. As protein: CASSPQLGGETQYF. Based on the CDR3 plus reference TRBV11-3 and TRBJ2-5, the full variable domain is EAGVVQSPRYKIIEKKQPVAFWCNPISGHNTLYWYLQNLGQGPELLIRYENEEAVDDSQLPKDRFSAERLKGVDSTLKIQPAELGDSAVYLCASSPQLGGETQYFGPGTRLLVL.

This rearrangement joins TRBV4-1 to TRBJ2-6; either TRBD1 or TRBD2 may fit D (6 bases each). This CDR3 is 18 amino acids long. The ends were cut back, 0 bases at V and 0 bases at J, with 12 bases in the middle. Germline V gives CDR1 MGHRA, CDR2 YSYEKL. DNA for the CDR3: TGCGCCAGCAGCCAAGAGGGGGGCTCCCTCTCTGGGGCCAACGTCCTGACTTTC. Encoded protein: CASSQEGGSLSGANVLTF.

The chain links TRBV5-4 to TRBJ2-1, with D hard to call. This CDR3 has 11 amino acids. V was trimmed by 0 bases and J by 12 bases, leaving 7 bases between them. From germline, CDR1 is SGHNT and CDR2 YYREEE (reference sequence). The CDR3 is CASSLDQTQFF. CDR3 coding DNA: TGTGCCAGCAGCTTGGACCAAACGCAGTTCTTC.

The V call is TRBV15, the J call TRBJ1-4; D call uncertain. The CDR3 spans 13 residues. Deletions cut 0 bases from V and 6 bases from J, with 5 bases between. Per germline, CDR1 LNHNV and CDR2 YYDKDF (reference sequence). CDR3 in DNA: TGTGCCACCAGCAGAGATCAATATGAAAAACTGTTTTTT. It specifies CATSRDQYEKLFF.

The chain is built from TRBV18 and TRBJ1-1, with TRBD1 matching over 8 bases. Germline trimming cut 3 bases from V and 0 bases from J; bases unmatched to any gene: 6. Germline assignment: CDR1 KGHSH and CDR2 LQKENI. The CDR3 sequence is 16 residues long. CDR3 coding DNA: TGTGCCAGCTCACCCGGGACAGGAATTTTGAACACTGAAGCTTTCTTT. Translated: CASSPGTGILNTEAFF.

The genes are TRBV11-2 and TRBJ2-7; tentatively, D is TRBD1 (6 bases). There are 16 residues in the CDR3. Trimming took off 3 bases at V and 2 bases at J, with 17 bases between the two ends. Germline V lookup: CDR1 SGHAT, CDR2 FQNNGV. The CDR3 loop is CASSFSRDIRTYEQYF. CDR3 coding DNA: TGTGCCAGCAGCTTCTCCCGGGACATACGGACCTACGAGCAGTACTTC.

This chain joins TRBV5-4 and TRBJ1-4, with 9 bases aligning to TRBD1. The germline V gene has CDR1 SGHNT and CDR2 YYREEE (reference sequence). This CDR3 has 16 residues. Trimming cost V 4 bases and J 0 bases; bases outside gene matches: 4. CDR3 DNA: TGTGCCAGCAGCACACAGGGGGCCTCAACTAATGAAAAACTGTTTTTT. Amino acids: CASSTQGASTNEKLFF.

The chain has TRBV30 and TRBJ1-2; no reliable D call. The CDR3 covers 14 residues. CDR1 GTSNPN and CDR2 SVGIG come from the germline V gene (reference sequence). V was pared by 2 bases and J by 4 bases, with 14 bases between. The CDR3 DNA reads as TGTGCCTGGAGTTCGGCACTCAATTCCTATGGCTACACCTTC. Its protein product is CAWSSALNSYGYTF.

The chain uses TRBV7-9 and TRBJ2-1, with D possibly matching TRBD1 (5 bases). Trimming removed 4 bases at V and 8 bases at J, with 9 bases between. CDR1 is SEHNR, CDR2 FQNEAQ, per germline (reference sequence). The CDR3 has 12 amino acids. This CDR3 reads CASSSTGDEQFF. CDR3 coding DNA: TGTGCCAGCAGCTCAACAGGTGATGAGCAGTTCTTC.

V gene TRBV7-6 combines with J gene TRBJ1-1; the D gene is possibly TRBD1 (5 bases). Germline lookup yields CDR1 SGHVS and CDR2 FNYEAQ. V was shortened by 5 bases and J by 3 bases, with 13 bases between the two germline ends. The CDR3 extends over 14 amino acids. DNA of the CDR3: TGTGCCAGCAGCGAACTTCAGGGAGACACTGAAGCTTTCTTT. This codes for CASSELQGDTEAFF.

The gene calls are TRBV9 and TRBJ1-4; 12 bases are a match to TRBD1. This CDR3 contains 14 residues. Losses at the gene ends were 2 bases for V and 8 bases for J; bases not matched to a gene: 1. CDR1 and CDR2 from the germline V gene are SGDLS and YYNGEE. Written as DNA, the CDR3 is TGTGCCAGCAGCGTGGGGACAGGGGGCGAAAAACTGTTTTTT. Residues: CASSVGTGGEKLFF.

The V call is TRBV2, the J call TRBJ2-4; D unresolved. Deletions cut 1 base from V and 0 bases from J, with 10 bases between. In germline, CDR1 is SNHLY, CDR2 FYNNEI. This CDR3 region has 16 residues. The CDR3 sequence: CASSEDGFLAKNIQYF. CDR3 DNA sequence: TGTGCCAGCAGTGAAGACGGGTTTCTAGCCAAAAACATTCAGTACTTC.

The J gene is TRBJ2-3, the V gene TRBV9; 8 positions agree with TRBD1. Germline V lookup: CDR1 SGDLS, CDR2 YYNGEE. The junction had 11 bases not matched to a gene; V was cut back by 6 bases and J by 2 bases. This CDR3 comprises 16 residues. DNA of the CDR3: TGTGCCAGCACTCAGACCGCGACAGGGGTCACAGATACGCAGTATTTT. Protein: CASTQTATGVTDTQYF.

The V gene is TRBV11-1, the J gene TRBJ1-2; 9 nucleotides line up with TRBD1. Unmatched junction bases numbered 5, after V lost 4 bases and J lost 8 bases. This CDR3 contains 13 residues. CDR1 and CDR2 (germline): SGHAT, FQDESV (reference sequence). This chain's CDR3 is CASSSDRGYGYTF. For the CDR3, the DNA is TGTGCCAGCAGCTCGGACAGGGGATACGGCTACACCTTC.

The V gene is TRBV6-5, the J gene TRBJ2-7, with 9 bases fitting TRBD2. Trimming took 2 bases from V and 7 from J; bases not matched to a gene: 9. The CDR3 spans 15 residues. CDR1 and CDR2 from the germline V gene are MNHEY and SVGAGI. DNA of the CDR3: TGTGCCAGCAGTTACCGCGCTAGCGGGAACAAGGAGCAGTACTTC. Its translation: CASSYRASGNKEQYF.

The chain couples TRBV19 to TRBJ1-4, with D possibly being TRBD1 (6 bases). Germline V gene lookup returns CDR1 LNHDA and CDR2 SQIVND (reference sequence). V lost 11 bases and J lost 8, with 21 bases in between. CDR3 size: 14 residues. The CDR3 is CAAGGGSVDEKLFF. The CDR3 coding sequence is TGTGCCGCGGGGGGGGGCTCCGTTGACGAAAAACTGTTTTTT. Based on the CDR3 plus reference TRBV19 and TRBJ1-4, the full variable domain is DGGITQSPKYLFRKEGQNVTLSCEQNLNHDAMYWYRQDPGQGLRLIYYSQIVNDFQKGDIAEGYSVSREKKESFPLTVTSAQKNPTAFYLCAAGGGSVDEKLFFGSGTQLSVL.

The CDR3 DNA is TGTGCCAGTAGTTCGGGACAGCAAATAAATGAGCAGTTCTTC. This codes for CASSSGQQINEQFF. This chain uses TRBV19 with TRBJ2-1; 7 bases map to TRBD1. This CDR3 has 14 residues. Germline CDR1 LNHDA, CDR2 SQIVND (reference sequence). Trimming cost V 5 bases and J 7 bases; bases outside gene matches: 8.